Sequencing of this T cell receptor beta chain was carried out in a study of identical twins (dated by TCRdb to the mid-2010s). About the full investigation: To test whether fetal clonotypes persist, the study used deep sequencing on TCR alpha and beta repertoires from monozygotic twins, unrelated adults of various ages, and cord blood. Replicate twin experiments were performed at different times using different library preparation protocols to rule out contamination. General conclusions and limits of the study: Compared with coincidental sharing between unrelated individuals, an excess of low generation-probability sequences was observed among out-of-frame TCR alpha sequences shared between twins. The excess sharing between twins in beta out-of-frame sequences was weaker because fewer shared sequences reduced the signal-to-noise ratio. Conclusions relied on cross-sectional statistical analysis, since the same donors could not be followed over many years. Recombination models systematically underestimated out-of-frame TCR alpha sharing in monozygotic twins but agreed with sharing between unrelated individuals. Abundant cord blood beta clonotypes had fewer insertions, young adult naive repertoires showed a similar but weaker trend, and memory repertoires showed no such trend. Zero-insertion analyses could be partly confounded by invariant T cells such as MAIT and iNKT, although diverse VJ usage argued against such confounding for most clonotypes.

All donors were healthy Caucasians. Miltenyi CD45RO+ enrichment and human naive T-cell isolation kits were used to isolate memory (CD45RO+) and naive T cells from PBMC. This clonotype appeared many times. The clone's antigen remains unknown. No much larger clone exists at a distance of one base, and base qualities are not known. The library was prepared using 5' RACE. The run used an Illumina HiSeq 2000. A universal primer binding site was added through template switching, and the final cDNA carried a unique molecular identifier so that TCR cDNA molecules could be counted accurately. Specific primers in the conserved constant-segment region were used to synthesize first-strand cDNA for the TCR alpha and beta chains. To control for contamination, each cDNA library was double barcoded with a SMART-Mk sample barcode plus Illumina barcodes. TruSeq adapter sequences and Illumina sample barcodes were added in two successive PCR steps. The Illumina HiSeq platform was used with custom primers to sequence TCR alpha and beta cDNA libraries. The published analysis was carried out like this. Unique molecular identifiers were extracted from raw reads with MiGEC, and CDR3 positions were determined with MiXCR. For each individual, recombination models were inferred using an EM algorithm with the repgenHMM and IGoR tools. The analysis of shared clonotypes was done with the tcR package in R, with sharing normalized by the product of cloneset sizes. To study raw recombination free of thymic and clonal selection effects, out-of-frame nonproductive sequences were analyzed. Through fastp at Q25 and MiXCR, TCRdb rebuilt clones from the public reads, retaining in-frame beta chains. Rows matching on CDR3 protein sequence are summarized as one entry with the most common DNA and genes. These V and J calls rely on TCRdb rather than the paper's analysis. The sample yields around 230,000 distinct CDR3 sequences; around 10% were counted once. The ten biggest clones cover around 5.1% of the sample.

Trimming costs V 0 bases and J 4 bases, and their ends lie 7 bases apart. Per the germline V gene, SGHRS is the CDR1 and YFSETQ is the CDR2. Spanning cysteine to phenylalanine, the CDR3 consists of 13 amino acids. Kept here is only the CDR3 DNA, which spans 39 bases and is read in frame from base 1. The V and J genes are TRBV5-1 and TRBJ2-5; the D gene is possibly TRBD1, with 6 bases matching. What was sequenced was memory (CD45RO+) T cells sorted from blood. The intended sense of this specimen's cell subset or site label: CD45RO+ enriched T cells. This receptor was obtained from a woman between 18 and 29 years old in good health. The nucleotides read TGCGCCAGCAGCTTGGACAGGGCAGAGACCCAGTACTTC. Translated, this is CASSLDRAETQYF. The CDR3 plus the reference TRBV5-1 and TRBJ2-5 genes for the other parts give the full variable domain: KAGVTQTPRYLIKTRGQQVTLSCSPISGHRSVSWYQQTPGQGLQFLFEYFSETQRNKGNFPGRFSGRQFSNSRSEMNVSTLELGDSALYLCASSLDRAETQYFGPGTRLLVL.